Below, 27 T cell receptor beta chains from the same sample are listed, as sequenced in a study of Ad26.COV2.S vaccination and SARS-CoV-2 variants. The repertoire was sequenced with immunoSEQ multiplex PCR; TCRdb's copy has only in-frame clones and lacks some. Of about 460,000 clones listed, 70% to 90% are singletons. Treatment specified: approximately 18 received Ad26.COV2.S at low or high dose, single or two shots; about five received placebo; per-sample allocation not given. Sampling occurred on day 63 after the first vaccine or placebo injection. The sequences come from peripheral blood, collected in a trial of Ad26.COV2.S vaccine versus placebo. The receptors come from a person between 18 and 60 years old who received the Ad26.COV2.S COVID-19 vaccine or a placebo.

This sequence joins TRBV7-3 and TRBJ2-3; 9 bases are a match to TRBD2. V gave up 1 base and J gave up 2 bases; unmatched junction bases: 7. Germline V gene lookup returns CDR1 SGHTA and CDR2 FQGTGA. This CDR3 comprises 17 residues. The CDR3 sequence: CASSLNGLAGPTDTQYF. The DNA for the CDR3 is TGTGCCAGCAGCTTAAATGGCCTAGCGGGACCCACAGATACGCAGTATTTT.

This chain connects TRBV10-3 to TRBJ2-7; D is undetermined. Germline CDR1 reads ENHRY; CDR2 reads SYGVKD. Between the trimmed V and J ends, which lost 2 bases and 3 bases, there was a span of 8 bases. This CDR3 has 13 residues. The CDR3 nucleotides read TGTGCCATCAGTGAGGGAGCCTACTACGAGCAGTACTTC. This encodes CAISEGAYYEQYF.

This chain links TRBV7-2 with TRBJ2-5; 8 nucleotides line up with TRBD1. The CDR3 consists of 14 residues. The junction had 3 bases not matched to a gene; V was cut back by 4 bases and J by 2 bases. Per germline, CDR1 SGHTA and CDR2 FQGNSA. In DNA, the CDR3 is TGTGCCAGCAGCTGGAGACAGGGGCAAGAGACCCAGTACTTC. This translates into CASSWRQGQETQYF.

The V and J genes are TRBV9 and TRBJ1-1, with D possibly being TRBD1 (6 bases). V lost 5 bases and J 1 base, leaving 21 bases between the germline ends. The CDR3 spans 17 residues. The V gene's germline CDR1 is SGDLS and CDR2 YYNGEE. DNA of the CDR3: TGTGCCAGCAGTCACTCTCGGGGGCAGCGAGGGAACACTGAAGCTTTCTTT. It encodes CASSHSRGQRGNTEAFF.

The CDR3 DNA follows: TGTGCCAGCAGCCAAGGGACGAGCGGAGTTCAGCCCCAGCATTTT. This sequence encodes CASSQGTSGVQPQHF. J is TRBJ1-5 and V is TRBV4-2, with D hard to call. Trimming removed 1 base at V and 6 bases at J, with 13 bases between. Germline assignment: CDR1 LGHNA and CDR2 YNFKEQ. The CDR3 extends over 15 amino acids.

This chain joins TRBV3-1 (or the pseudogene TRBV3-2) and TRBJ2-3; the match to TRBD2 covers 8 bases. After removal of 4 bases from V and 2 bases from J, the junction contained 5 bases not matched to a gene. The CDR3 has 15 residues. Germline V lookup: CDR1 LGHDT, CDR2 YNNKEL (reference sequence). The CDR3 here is CASSPAGGFTDTQYF. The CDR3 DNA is TGTGCCAGCAGCCCGGCGGGGGGTTTCACAGATACGCAGTATTTT.

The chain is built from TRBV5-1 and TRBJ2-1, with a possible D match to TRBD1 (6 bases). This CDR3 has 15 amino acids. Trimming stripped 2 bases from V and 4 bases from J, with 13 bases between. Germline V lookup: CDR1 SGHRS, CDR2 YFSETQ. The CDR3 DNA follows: TGCGCCAGCAGCTTTGGTCTTGGGACATACAATGAGCAGTTCTTC. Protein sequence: CASSFGLGTYNEQFF.

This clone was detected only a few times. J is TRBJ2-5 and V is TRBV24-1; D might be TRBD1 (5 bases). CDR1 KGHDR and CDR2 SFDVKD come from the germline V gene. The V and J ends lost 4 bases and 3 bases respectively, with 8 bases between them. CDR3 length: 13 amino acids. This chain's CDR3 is CATSDSTEETQYF. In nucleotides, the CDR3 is TGTGCCACCAGTGACTCGACAGAAGAGACCCAGTACTTC.

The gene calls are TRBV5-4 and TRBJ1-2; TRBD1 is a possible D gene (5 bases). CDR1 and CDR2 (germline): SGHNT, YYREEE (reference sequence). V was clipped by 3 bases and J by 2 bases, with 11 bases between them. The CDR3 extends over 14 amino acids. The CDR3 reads CASSSGRANYGYTF. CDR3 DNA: TGTGCCAGCAGCTCCGGCAGGGCCAACTATGGCTACACCTTC. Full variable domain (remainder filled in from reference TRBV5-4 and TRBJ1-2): ETGVTQSPTHLIKTRGQQVTLRCSSQSGHNTVSWYQQALGQGPQFIFQYYREEENGRGNFPPRFSGLQFPNYSSELNVNALELDDSALYLCASSSGRANYGYTFGSGTRLTVV.

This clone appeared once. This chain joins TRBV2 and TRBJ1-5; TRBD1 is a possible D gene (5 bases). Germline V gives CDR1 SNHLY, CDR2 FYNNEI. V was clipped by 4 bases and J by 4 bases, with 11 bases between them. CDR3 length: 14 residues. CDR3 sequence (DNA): TGTGCCAGCAGTGTCAGGGCAGGGAATCAGCCCCAGCATTTT. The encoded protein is CASSVRAGNQPQHF.

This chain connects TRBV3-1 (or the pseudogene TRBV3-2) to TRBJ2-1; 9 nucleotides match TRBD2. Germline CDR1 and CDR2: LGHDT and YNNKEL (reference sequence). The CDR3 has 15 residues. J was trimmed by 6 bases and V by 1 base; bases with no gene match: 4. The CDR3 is CASSQGVAGANEQFF. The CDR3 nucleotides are TGTGCCAGCAGCCAAGGGGTAGCGGGAGCCAATGAGCAGTTCTTC.

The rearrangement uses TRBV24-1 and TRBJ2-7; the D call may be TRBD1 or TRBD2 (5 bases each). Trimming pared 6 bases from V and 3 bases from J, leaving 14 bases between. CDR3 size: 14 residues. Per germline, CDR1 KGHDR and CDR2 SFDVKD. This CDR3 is CATSPAGTGYEQYF. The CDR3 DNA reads TGTGCCACCAGTCCGGCCGGGACCGGCTACGAGCAGTACTTC.

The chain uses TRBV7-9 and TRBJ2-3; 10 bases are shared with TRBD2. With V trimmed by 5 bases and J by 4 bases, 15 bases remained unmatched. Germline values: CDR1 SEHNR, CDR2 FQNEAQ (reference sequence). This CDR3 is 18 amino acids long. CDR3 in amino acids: CASSTRRSSGGGPDTQYF. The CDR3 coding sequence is TGTGCCAGCAGCACGAGGCGTTCTAGCGGGGGCGGGCCAGATACGCAGTATTTT.

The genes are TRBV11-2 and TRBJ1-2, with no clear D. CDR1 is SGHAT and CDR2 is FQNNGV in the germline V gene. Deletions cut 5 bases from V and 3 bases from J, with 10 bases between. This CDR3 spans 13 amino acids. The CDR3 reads CASSKRADYGYTF. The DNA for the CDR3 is TGTGCCAGCAGCAAGAGGGCGGACTATGGCTACACCTTC.

The CDR3, as DNA: TGTGCCAGCAGCTTAGGTTCACTTATCGGTGGCTACACCTTC. The encoded protein is CASSLGSLIGGYTF. This chain joins TRBV7-9 and TRBJ1-2; no definite D call. The CDR3 totals 14 residues. The V gene's germline CDR1 is SEHNR and CDR2 FQNEAQ (reference sequence). The V end was cut by 1 base, the J end by 7 bases, with 13 bases between. Full variable domain (outside the CDR3, taken from reference TRBV7-9 and TRBJ1-2): DTGVSQNPRHKITKRGQNVTFRCDPISEHNRLYWYRQTLGQGPEFLTYFQNEAQLEKSRLLSDRFSAERPKGSFSTLEIQRTEQGDSAMYLCASSLGSLIGGYTFGSGTRLTVV.

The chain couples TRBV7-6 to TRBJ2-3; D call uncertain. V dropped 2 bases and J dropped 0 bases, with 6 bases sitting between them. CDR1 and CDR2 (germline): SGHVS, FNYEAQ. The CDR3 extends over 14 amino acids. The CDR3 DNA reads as TGTGCCAGCAGCTTATCCGAAAGCACAGATACGCAGTATTTT. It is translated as CASSLSESTDTQYF.

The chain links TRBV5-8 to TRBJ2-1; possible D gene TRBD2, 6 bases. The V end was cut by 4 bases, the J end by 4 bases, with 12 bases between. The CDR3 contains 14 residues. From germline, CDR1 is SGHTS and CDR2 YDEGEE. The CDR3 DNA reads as TGTGCCAGCAGCAACCGCCGGGGGTACAATGAGCAGTTCTTC. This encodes CASSNRRGYNEQFF.

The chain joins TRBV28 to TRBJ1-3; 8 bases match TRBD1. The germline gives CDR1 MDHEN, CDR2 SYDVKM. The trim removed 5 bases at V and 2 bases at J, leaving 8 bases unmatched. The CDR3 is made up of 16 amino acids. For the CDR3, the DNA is TGTGCCAGCAGTGGGTGGACAGGGAGCACTGGAAACACCATATATTTT. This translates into CASSGWTGSTGNTIYF.

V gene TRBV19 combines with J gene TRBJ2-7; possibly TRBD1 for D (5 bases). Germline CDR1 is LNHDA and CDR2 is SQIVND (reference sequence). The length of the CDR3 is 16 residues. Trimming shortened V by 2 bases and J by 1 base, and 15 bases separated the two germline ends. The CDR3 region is CASSIMGAGASYEQYF. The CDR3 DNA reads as TGTGCCAGTAGTATAATGGGCGCTGGGGCGTCCTACGAGCAGTACTTC.

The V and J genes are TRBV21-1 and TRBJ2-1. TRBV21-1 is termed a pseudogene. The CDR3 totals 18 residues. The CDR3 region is CASSIVPSGRKLYNEQFF. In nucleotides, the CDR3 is TGTGCCAGCAGCATCGTACCTTCTGGAAGGAAGCTCTACAATGAGCAGTTCTTC.

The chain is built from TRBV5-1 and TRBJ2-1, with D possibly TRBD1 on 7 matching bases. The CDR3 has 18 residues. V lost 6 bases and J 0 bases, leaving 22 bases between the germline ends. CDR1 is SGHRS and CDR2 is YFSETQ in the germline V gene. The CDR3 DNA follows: TGCGCCAGCAACGCGGGACAGAGATATGGGGGCTCCTACAATGAGCAGTTCTTC. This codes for CASNAGQRYGGSYNEQFF.

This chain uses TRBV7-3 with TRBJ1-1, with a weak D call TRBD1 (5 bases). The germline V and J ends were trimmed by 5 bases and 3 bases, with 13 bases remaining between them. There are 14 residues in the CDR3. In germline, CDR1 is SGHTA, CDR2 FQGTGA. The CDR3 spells CASSPDGGDTEAFF. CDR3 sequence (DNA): TGTGCCAGCAGCCCGGACGGGGGTGACACTGAAGCTTTCTTT.

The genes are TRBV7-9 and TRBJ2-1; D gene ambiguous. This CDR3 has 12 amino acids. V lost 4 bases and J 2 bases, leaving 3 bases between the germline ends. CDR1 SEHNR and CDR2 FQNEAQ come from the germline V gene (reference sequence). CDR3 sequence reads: CASSSAYNEQFF. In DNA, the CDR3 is TGTGCCAGCAGCTCGGCCTACAATGAGCAGTTCTTC. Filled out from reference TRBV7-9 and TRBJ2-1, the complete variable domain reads DTGVSQNPRHKITKRGQNVTFRCDPISEHNRLYWYRQTLGQGPEFLTYFQNEAQLEKSRLLSDRFSAERPKGSFSTLEIQRTEQGDSAMYLCASSSAYNEQFFGPGTRLTVL.

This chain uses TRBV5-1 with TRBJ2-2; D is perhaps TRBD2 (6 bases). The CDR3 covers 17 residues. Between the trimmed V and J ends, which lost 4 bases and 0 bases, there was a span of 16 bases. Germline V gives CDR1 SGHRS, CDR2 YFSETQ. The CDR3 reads CASSPGGGGPNTGELFF. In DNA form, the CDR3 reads TGCGCCAGCAGCCCCGGGGGTGGGGGACCGAACACCGGGGAGCTGTTTTTT.

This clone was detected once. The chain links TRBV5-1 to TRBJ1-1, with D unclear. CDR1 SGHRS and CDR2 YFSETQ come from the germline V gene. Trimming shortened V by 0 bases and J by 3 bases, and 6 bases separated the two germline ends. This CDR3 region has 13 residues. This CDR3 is CASSLARYTEAFF. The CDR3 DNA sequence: TGCGCCAGCAGCTTGGCCAGGTACACTGAAGCTTTCTTT.

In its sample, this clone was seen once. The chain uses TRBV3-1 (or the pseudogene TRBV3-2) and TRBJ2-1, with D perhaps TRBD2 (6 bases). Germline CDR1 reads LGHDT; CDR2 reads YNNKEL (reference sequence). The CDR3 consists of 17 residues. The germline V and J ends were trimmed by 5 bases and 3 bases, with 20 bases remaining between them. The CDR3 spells CASSEGGRRGSYNEQFF. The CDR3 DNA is TGTGCCAGCAGCGAAGGTGGTCGGCGGGGAAGCTACAATGAGCAGTTCTTC.

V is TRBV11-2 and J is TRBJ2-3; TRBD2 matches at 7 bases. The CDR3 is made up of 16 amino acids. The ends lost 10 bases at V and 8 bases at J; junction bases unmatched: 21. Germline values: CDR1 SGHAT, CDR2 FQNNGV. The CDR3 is CATSTVGAGPRGTQYF. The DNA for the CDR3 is TGTGCCACCTCAACCGTGGGAGCGGGACCTAGAGGTACGCAGTATTTT.